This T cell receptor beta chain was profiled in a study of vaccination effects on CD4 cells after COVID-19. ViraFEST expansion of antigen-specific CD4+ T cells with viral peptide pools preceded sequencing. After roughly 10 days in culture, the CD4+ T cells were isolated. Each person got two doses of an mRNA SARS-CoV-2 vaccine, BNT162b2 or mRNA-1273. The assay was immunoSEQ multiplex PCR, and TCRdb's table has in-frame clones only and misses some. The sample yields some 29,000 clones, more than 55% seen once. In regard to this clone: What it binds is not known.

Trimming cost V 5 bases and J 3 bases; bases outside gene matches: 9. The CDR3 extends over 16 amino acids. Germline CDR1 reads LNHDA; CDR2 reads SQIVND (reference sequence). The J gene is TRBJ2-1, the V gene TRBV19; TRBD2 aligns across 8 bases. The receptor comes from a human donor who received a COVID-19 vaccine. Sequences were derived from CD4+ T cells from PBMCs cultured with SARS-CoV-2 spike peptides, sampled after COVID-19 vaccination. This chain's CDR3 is CASSRGGPGRYNEQFF. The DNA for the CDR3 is TGTGCCAGTAGTCGGGGGGGCCCCGGCCGCTACAATGAGCAGTTCTTC.